The 25 T cell receptor beta chains given below trace back to one sample, sequenced in a study of cytomegalovirus exposure and HLA in healthy donors. PCR amplification relied on 60 Vbeta primers (plus 13 Jbeta primers). Sequenced by immunoSEQ multiplex PCR; TCRdb stores in-frame clones only, minus some. The table lists more than 130,000 clones, around three quarters of them singletons. Sequencing used PBMCs. Source of these receptors: a man aged 40-49 years in good health and CMV-seropositive.

The gene calls are TRBV6-5 and TRBJ2-5, with D maybe TRBD1 (6 bases). The germline V gene has CDR1 MNHEY and CDR2 SVGAGI. This CDR3 has 12 amino acids. Between the trimmed V and J ends, which lost 5 bases and 5 bases, there was a span of 9 bases. As DNA, the CDR3 is TGTGCCAGCAGTGACAGGAGGGAGACCCAGTACTTC. This sequence encodes CASSDRRETQYF.

The chain is built from TRBV11-2 and TRBJ2-7, with D possibly being TRBD2 (5 bases). Germline V gives CDR1 SGHAT, CDR2 FQNNGV. The CDR3 contains 13 residues. Trimming shortened V by 2 bases and J by 6 bases, and 11 bases separated the two germline ends. The CDR3 loop is CASSLISEGEQYF. The CDR3 region has the DNA TGTGCCAGCAGCTTAATCAGTGAGGGCGAGCAGTACTTC.

The rearrangement joins TRBV4-3 to TRBJ2-2; D not certain. CDR1 LGHNA and CDR2 YSLEER come from the germline V gene. This CDR3 comprises 17 residues. V was clipped by 2 bases and J by 2 bases, with 15 bases between them. The CDR3, as DNA: TGCGCCAGCAGCCAATCACCGACAAGGCCTAACACCGGGGAGCTGTTTTTT. Its translation: CASSQSPTRPNTGELFF.

The V gene is TRBV11-2, the J gene TRBJ2-1; D is ambiguous. The germline V gene has CDR1 SGHAT and CDR2 FQNNGV. The CDR3 sequence is 14 residues long. The V gene lost 1 base and the J gene lost 5 bases, with 9 bases spanning the gap. The CDR3: CASSLGFLHNEQFF. Here the CDR3 DNA reads TGTGCCAGCAGCTTAGGTTTTCTCCACAATGAGCAGTTCTTC. The full variable domain, with the rest looked up from reference TRBV11-2 and TRBJ2-1, is EAGVAQSPRYKIIEKRQSVAFWCNPISGHATLYWYQQILGQGPKLLIQFQNNGVVDDSQLPKDRFSAERLKGVDSTLKIQPAKLEDSAVYLCASSLGFLHNEQFFGPGTRLTVL.

The V call is TRBV19, the J call TRBJ1-6; D unresolved. CDR3 size: 13 residues. The germline V gene encodes CDR1 LNHDA and CDR2 SQIVND (reference sequence). Trimming stripped 5 bases from V and 8 bases from J, with 10 bases between. The CDR3 bases are TGTGCCAGTAGTTCCCAAGAGTATTCACCCCTCCACTTT. It yields the protein CASSSQEYSPLHF.

The V call is TRBV7-9, the J call TRBJ2-7, with D possibly matching TRBD2 (6 bases). Trimming pared 5 bases from V and 2 bases from J, leaving 13 bases between. Germline CDR1 is SEHNR and CDR2 is FQNEAQ (reference sequence). The CDR3 length is 14 residues. CDR3 coding DNA: TGTGCCAGCAGCCGGAGGGGTTCACCCTACGAGCAGTACTTC. Its translation is CASSRRGSPYEQYF.

This chain joins TRBV7-9 and TRBJ2-1; TRBD1 matches 10 bases. The CDR3 totals 13 residues. Germline V gene lookup returns CDR1 SEHNR and CDR2 FQNEAQ (reference sequence). J gave up 9 bases and V 6 bases, and 5 bases lay outside the gene matches. The CDR3 loop reads CASRRGQGGEQFF. CDR3 in DNA: TGTGCCAGCAGGCGCGGACAGGGGGGTGAGCAGTTCTTC.

This chain uses TRBV4-2 with TRBJ1-4; weak D call: TRBD1 (5 bases). This CDR3 spans 16 amino acids. Trimming left V 4 bases short and J 0 bases short, with 12 bases between. Per germline, CDR1 LGHNA and CDR2 YNFKEQ. In nucleotides, the CDR3 is TGTGCCAGCAGCCGCGAGGGAGGGGCAACTAATGAAAAACTGTTTTTT. Its protein product is CASSREGGATNEKLFF.

The V gene is TRBV7-9, the J gene TRBJ2-1; 7 bases map to TRBD1. This CDR3 contains 14 residues. The V segment lost 5 bases and the J segment 2 bases; nucleotides outside the gene matches: 3. The germline gives CDR1 SEHNR, CDR2 FQNEAQ (reference sequence). The CDR3 here is CASSPGGAYNEQFF. Written as DNA, the CDR3 is TGTGCCAGCAGCCCAGGGGGAGCCTACAATGAGCAGTTCTTC.

The gene calls are TRBV7-2 and TRBJ1-4; 11 nucleotides agree with TRBD1. Unmatched junction bases numbered 3, after V lost 3 bases and J lost 3 bases. Germline-derived CDR1 and CDR2 are SGHTA and FQGNSA. CDR3 size: 16 residues. The CDR3 spells CASSLDRGRPNEKLFF. CDR3 DNA sequence: TGTGCCAGCAGCTTGGACAGGGGGCGTCCTAATGAAAAACTGTTTTTT.

This clone was observed a single time. This chain uses TRBV10-3 with TRBJ2-1; the match to TRBD2 covers 10 bases. This CDR3 region has 14 residues. The junction had 10 bases not matched to a gene; V was cut back by 8 bases and J by 9 bases. Germline loops: CDR1 ENHRY, CDR2 SYGVKD. The CDR3 DNA is TGTGCCATCGCCGAGCGGGAGGGCCCGGGTGAGCAGTTCTTC. As protein: CAIAEREGPGEQFF.

Only a few counts were recorded for this clone. The chain combines TRBV5-5 with TRBJ2-3; 7 nucleotides agree with TRBD2. Germline CDR1 and CDR2: SGHKS and YYEKEE (reference sequence). The CDR3 runs 15 residues. V shed 4 bases and J 5 bases; nucleotides not matched to a gene: 10. Written as DNA, the CDR3 is TGTGCCAGCAGCCCCTCTCGGGGGAGGGGAGATACGCAGTATTTT. Residues: CASSPSRGRGDTQYF.

This rearrangement joins TRBV4-3 to TRBJ1-2; 8 bases align to TRBD1. Trimming removed 4 bases from V and 0 bases from J; junction bases left unmatched: 4. Germline V gives CDR1 LGHNA, CDR2 YSLEER. The CDR3 consists of 15 residues. The CDR3 bases are TGCGCCAGCAGCCTCGACAGGGGAACTAACTATGGCTACACCTTC. Amino acids: CASSLDRGTNYGYTF.

The chain couples TRBV16 to TRBJ1-1; D is unresolved. The germline CDR1 and CDR2 sequences are KGHSY and FQNENV. Trimming left V 2 bases short and J 5 bases short, with 9 bases between. The CDR3 covers 13 residues. Written as DNA, the CDR3 is TGTGCCAGCAGCCAAAGTGGAGGGACTGAAGCTTTCTTT. It translates to CASSQSGGTEAFF.

Written as DNA, the CDR3 is TGTGCCAGCAGACAGGGATTCTATGGCTACACCTTC. Its translation is CASRQGFYGYTF. The V gene is TRBV19, the J gene TRBJ1-2; 7 positions agree with TRBD1. The length of the CDR3 is 12 residues. Looked up from germline, CDR1 is LNHDA and CDR2 is SQIVND (reference sequence). Trimming at V came to 9 bases and at J to 4 bases, leaving 5 bases not matched to a gene.

This clone was seen a handful of times. The chain employs TRBV11-3 and TRBJ2-7, with TRBD1 matching 9 bases. The V gene end was trimmed by 5 bases and the J gene end by 6 bases; junction bases not matched to a gene: 11. This CDR3 has 15 amino acids. Germline-derived CDR1 and CDR2 are SGHNT and YENEEA. CDR3 residues: CASSQGDRVSGEQYF. The CDR3 nucleotides read TGTGCCAGCAGCCAAGGGGACAGGGTGTCTGGCGAGCAGTACTTC.

This chain connects TRBV5-1 to TRBJ2-3; 7 bases fit TRBD2. With 7 bases clipped from V and 4 bases from J, the junction kept 15 bases outside the gene matches. Germline CDR1 is SGHRS and CDR2 is YFSETQ. This CDR3 has 16 residues. CDR3 residues: CASRPRPAGFADTQYF. The DNA for the CDR3 is TGCGCCAGCCGACCTCGCCCAGCGGGATTTGCAGATACGCAGTATTTT.

This clone was seen a handful of times. The CDR3 loop is CASSPQGEQYF. In DNA form, the CDR3 reads TGTGCCAGCAGCCCACAGGGAGAGCAGTACTTC. This chain uses TRBV7-9 with TRBJ2-7; D is possibly TRBD1 (6 bases). Trimming took 5 bases from V and 7 from J, leaving 9 bases between them. The CDR3 consists of 11 residues. The germline CDR1 and CDR2 sequences are SEHNR and FQNEAQ (reference sequence).

The chain links TRBV5-1 to TRBJ2-7, with 10 bases identical to TRBD1. The V gene end was trimmed by 5 bases and the J gene end by 4 bases; junction bases not matched to a gene: 3. The CDR3 is made up of 13 amino acids. Germline V gives CDR1 SGHRS, CDR2 YFSETQ. CDR3 coding DNA: TGCGCCAGCAGTTCGGGACAGGGGTACGAGCAGTACTTC. Encoded protein: CASSSGQGYEQYF.

The rearrangement joins TRBV29-1 to TRBJ2-2, with 8 nucleotides matching TRBD1. Germline assignment: CDR1 SQVTM and CDR2 ANQGSEA. The CDR3 has 13 amino acids. Losses at the gene ends were 4 bases for V and 5 bases for J; bases not matched to a gene: 3. The DNA for the CDR3 is TGCAGCGTTGTACAGGGGGATACCGGGGAGCTGTTTTTT. This encodes CSVVQGDTGELFF.

This chain links TRBV15 with TRBJ2-7, with 13 bases fitting TRBD2. The V gene end was trimmed by 0 bases and the J gene end by 5 bases; junction bases not matched to a gene: 4. This CDR3 comprises 16 residues. The germline V gene encodes CDR1 LNHNV and CDR2 YYDKDF (reference sequence). The CDR3 DNA sequence: TGTGCCACCAGCAGAGATCGGACTAGCGGGAGAAACGAGCAGTACTTC. Its translation: CATSRDRTSGRNEQYF. Full variable domain (rest looked up from reference TRBV15 and TRBJ2-7): DAMVIQNPRYQVTQFGKPVTLSCSQTLNHNVMYWYQQKSSQAPKLLFHYYDKDFNNEADTPDNFQSRRPNTSFCFLDIRSPGLGDTAMYLCATSRDRTSGRNEQYFGPGTRLTVT.

This chain connects TRBV18 to TRBJ2-3; D remains ambiguous. V lost 0 bases and J 6 bases, leaving 16 bases between the germline ends. In germline, CDR1 is KGHSH, CDR2 LQKENI. The CDR3 sequence is 16 residues long. The CDR3 sequence is CASSPPYGSRSDTQYF. CDR3 DNA sequence: TGTGCCAGCTCACCACCGTACGGAAGCAGGTCGGATACGCAGTATTTT.

This sequence joins TRBV27 and TRBJ1-1; TRBD1 agrees at 8 bases. V lost 3 bases to trimming and J lost 2 bases; unmatched junction nucleotides: 2. The CDR3 runs to 14 residues. CDR1 is MNHEY and CDR2 is SMNVEV in the germline V gene (reference sequence). CDR3 DNA sequence: TGTGCCAGCAGTTTGGGACAGGATAACACTGAAGCTTTCTTT. Protein: CASSLGQDNTEAFF.

This clone appeared once. The J gene is TRBJ2-1, the V gene TRBV4-2; TRBD1 is a possible D gene (6 bases). The germline CDR1 and CDR2 sequences are LGHNA and YNFKEQ. The V end lost 5 bases, the J end lost 6 bases, and 29 bases lay between the germline ends. This CDR3 comprises 19 residues. CDR3 nucleotide sequence: TGTGCCAGCAGCACCCTCCTTCCAGGGGCCCCCGCCGGAAGCAATGAGCAGTTCTTC. It translates to CASSTLLPGAPAGSNEQFF.

The chain links TRBV6-6 to TRBJ1-2; 8 nucleotides match TRBD1. The CDR3 extends over 14 amino acids. The V gene end was trimmed by 6 bases and the J gene end by 1 base; junction bases not matched to a gene: 4. Germline V gene sequence: CDR1 MNHNY, CDR2 SVGAGI (reference sequence). CDR3 nucleotide sequence: TGTGCCAGCAGCTTGGACAGGGTTAACTATGGCTACACCTTC. Translation gives CASSLDRVNYGYTF.